Each of the 8 T cell receptor beta chains below was sequenced from the same sample in a study of blood T cell repertoires in COVID-19. Sequencing was performed with immunoSEQ multiplex PCR; in TCRdb, only in-frame clones are kept and a portion is missing. Here the sample spans more than 250,000 clones, more than 75% being singletons. The sequenced sample consisted of peripheral blood. The receptors originated from a man over 45 with active or convalescent COVID-19.

This clone was observed a handful of times. The chain combines TRBV4-2 with TRBJ1-4, with TRBD1 matching over 7 bases. CDR1 is LGHNA, CDR2 YNFKEQ, per germline. There are 16 residues in the CDR3. After removal of 2 bases from V and 1 base from J, the junction contained 4 bases not matched to a gene. The CDR3 loop is CASSQTPGGTNEKLFF. The CDR3 DNA sequence: TGTGCCAGCAGCCAAACCCCAGGGGGAACTAATGAAAAACTGTTTTTT.

This chain uses TRBV28 with TRBJ1-4; D may be TRBD1 (5 bases). Per the germline V gene, CDR1 is MDHEN and CDR2 is SYDVKM. V gave up 2 bases and J gave up 5 bases, with 9 bases separating them. CDR3 length equals 14 residues. CDR3 sequence reads: CASSLTGQNEKLFF. CDR3 in DNA: TGTGCCAGCAGTTTAACAGGCCAGAATGAAAAACTGTTTTTT. Full variable domain (rest looked up from reference TRBV28 and TRBJ1-4): DVKVTQSSRYLVKRTGEKVFLECVQDMDHENMFWYRQDPGLGLRLIYFSYDVKMKEKGDIPEGYSVSREKKERFSLILESASTNQTSMYLCASSLTGQNEKLFFGSGTQLSVL.

V is TRBV9 and J is TRBJ2-3, with a weak D call TRBD2 (6 bases). The CDR3 consists of 16 residues. The V and J ends lost 4 bases and 2 bases respectively, with 17 bases between them. The germline CDR1 and CDR2 sequences are SGDLS and YYNGEE. CDR3 sequence (DNA): TGTGCCAGCAGCCCACGTAGCGGCACTCCCACAGATACGCAGTATTTT. Protein sequence: CASSPRSGTPTDTQYF.

As to this clone: Within the sample, other DNA sequences also encode this same CDR3. The chain uses TRBV19 and TRBJ1-1; TRBD1 agrees at 9 bases. The CDR3 covers 14 residues. CDR1 is LNHDA, CDR2 SQIVND, per germline (reference sequence). Germline trimming cut 4 bases from V and 0 bases from J; bases unmatched to any gene: 0. The CDR3 bases are TGTGCCAGTAGTAGGGACAGGGTGAACACTGAAGCTTTCTTT. Translation gives CASSRDRVNTEAFF.

V is TRBV10-1 and J is TRBJ2-2, with 8 positions matching TRBD2. CDR1 is WNHNN, CDR2 SYGVQD, per germline (reference sequence). The ends lost 0 bases at V and 6 bases at J; junction bases unmatched: 9. The CDR3 is 17 amino acids. CDR3 sequence reads: CASSESRLSGTSGELFF. CDR3 bases: TGCGCCAGCAGTGAGTCGAGGCTTAGCGGGACCTCCGGGGAGCTGTTTTTT.

The rearrangement links TRBV28 to TRBJ2-1, with 15 positions matching TRBD2. Losses at the gene ends were 2 bases for V and 16 bases for J; bases not matched to a gene: 6. CDR1 and CDR2 (germline): MDHEN, SYDVKM. The CDR3 consists of 14 residues. The chain's CDR3 is CASSLGGLAGGHFF. Written as DNA, the CDR3 is TGTGCCAGCAGTTTAGGGGGACTAGCGGGAGGACATTTCTTC. The complete variable domain, with remaining parts taken from reference TRBV28 and TRBJ2-1, reads DVKVTQSSRYLVKRTGEKVFLECVQDMDHENMFWYRQDPGLGLRLIYFSYDVKMKEKGDIPEGYSVSREKKERFSLILESASTNQTSMYLCASSLGGLAGGHFFGPGTRLTVL.

V gene TRBV5-1 combines with J gene TRBJ2-7, with 7 bases aligning to TRBD2. CDR1 and CDR2 from the germline V gene are SGHRS and YFSETQ. CDR3 length: 15 amino acids. The ends lost 2 bases at V and 4 bases at J; junction bases unmatched: 9. This CDR3 reads CASSFSERGRYEQYF. CDR3 bases: TGCGCCAGCAGCTTCAGCGAGCGGGGTAGATACGAGCAGTACTTC.

This chain links TRBV5-1 with TRBJ2-7, with TRBD2 matching over 10 bases. The length of the CDR3 is 18 residues. Germline CDR1 reads SGHRS; CDR2 reads YFSETQ. V was pared by 0 bases and J by 0 bases, with 9 bases of the junction left unmatched. DNA for the CDR3: TGCGCCAGCAGCTTGGGAGCAACTAGCGGGATCTACTCCTACGAGCAGTACTTC. It encodes CASSLGATSGIYSYEQYF.